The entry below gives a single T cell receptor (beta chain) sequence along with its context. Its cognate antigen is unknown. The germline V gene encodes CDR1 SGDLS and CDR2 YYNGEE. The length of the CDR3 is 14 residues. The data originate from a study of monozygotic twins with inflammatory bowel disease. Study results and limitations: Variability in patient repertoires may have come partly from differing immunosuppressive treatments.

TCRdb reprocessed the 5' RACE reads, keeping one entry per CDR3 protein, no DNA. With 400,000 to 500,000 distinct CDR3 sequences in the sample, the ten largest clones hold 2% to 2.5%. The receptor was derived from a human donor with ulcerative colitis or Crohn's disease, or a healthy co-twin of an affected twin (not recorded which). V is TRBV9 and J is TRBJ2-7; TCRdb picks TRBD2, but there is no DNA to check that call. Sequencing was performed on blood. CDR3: CASSGWDLESEQYF.